The rows below give T cell receptor beta chains drawn from one sample of a study of blood T cell repertoires in COVID-19. Some clones are missing from TCRdb's copy, which holds only in-frame ones; the method was immunoSEQ multiplex PCR. The data hold approximately 22,000 clones, with about 89% observed a single time. The sequenced material came from peripheral blood. These receptors came from a human donor in a cohort sampled during active COVID-19. CDR3s include the opening cysteine and the closing phenylalanine or tryptophan. A D gene is named only where the DNA matches it firmly. Rows may omit the clone size; those that give it use once, few, many or a size class.

cdr3_aa	cdr3_nt	j_call	clone_size	d_call	v_call
CASSEYPTREGYEQYF	TGTGCCAGCAGTGAGTACCCTACCCGGGAAGGGTACGAGCAGTACTTC	TRBJ2-7	NA	NA	TRBV2
CASSPHRPLGEQYF	TGTGCCAGCAGCCCCCACAGGCCTCTGGGAGAGCAGTACTTC	TRBJ2-7	NA	NA	TRBV21-1
CASRATGGAIYGYTF	TGTGCCAGCAGAGCTACGGGGGGAGCCATCTATGGCTACACCTTC	TRBJ1-2	NA	NA	TRBV6-5
CASSTLGLPPAQYF	TGTGCCAGTAGTACCCTCGGACTACCTCCCGCCCAGTACTTC	TRBJ2-5	NA	NA	TRBV19
CASSFLAGVYEQYF	TGTGCCAGCAGTTTCCTAGCGGGAGTATACGAGCAGTACTTC	TRBJ2-7	NA	TRBD2	TRBV27
CASNGGRNRNEQFF	TGTGCCAGCAATGGGGGGAGGAATCGGAATGAGCAGTTCTTC	TRBJ2-1	NA	NA	TRBV2
CAIQGAGDSPLHF	TGTGCGATACAGGGAGCAGGCGATTCACCCCTCCACTTT	TRBJ1-6	NA	NA	TRBV28
CASSLFPDRGSGTEAFF	TGTGCCAGCAGCTTATTCCCGGACAGGGGGAGTGGCACTGAAGCTTTCTTT	TRBJ1-1	once	TRBD1	TRBV7-9
CASSYSQDSYEQYF	TGTGCCAGCAGTTACTCGCAGGATTCCTACGAGCAGTACTTC	TRBJ2-7	NA	NA	TRBV6-2/TRBV6-3
CASSIPGPEAFF	TGTGCCAGCAGTATACCAGGGCCTGAAGCTTTCTTT	TRBJ1-1	NA	NA	TRBV6-5
CASSLGQGGGYTF	TGTGCCAGTAGTCTCGGACAGGGGGGTGGCTACACCTTC	TRBJ1-2	NA	TRBD1	TRBV19
CASSYPGQGHIYEQYF	TGCGCCAGCAGCTATCCGGGACAGGGACATATCTACGAGCAGTACTTC	TRBJ2-7	NA	TRBD1	TRBV5-1
CASSLAMTAVQETQYF	TGCGCCAGCAGCTTGGCGATGACAGCTGTCCAAGAGACCCAGTACTTC	TRBJ2-5	NA	NA	TRBV5-1
CASGRTGSYNEQFF	TGTGCTAGTGGCCGGACAGGGTCGTACAATGAGCAGTTCTTC	TRBJ2-1	NA	TRBD1	TRBV12-5
CASSAEQGSSNEQFF	TGTGCCAGCTCGGCCGAGCAGGGGAGTTCCAATGAGCAGTTCTTC	TRBJ2-1	NA	NA	TRBV18
CASSLKAGPTEAFF	TGCGCCAGCAGCTTGAAGGCGGGACCCACTGAAGCTTTCTTT	TRBJ1-1	NA	NA	TRBV5-1
CASSPAEDLAKNIQYF	TGTGCCAGCTCACCAGCAGAGGATCTGGCCAAAAACATTCAGTACTTC	TRBJ2-4	once	NA	TRBV18
CSVRGDTYEQYF	TGCAGCGTTCGGGGGGATACCTACGAGCAGTACTTC	TRBJ2-7	NA	TRBD2	TRBV29-1
CASSLWRQTSNNEQYF	TGTGCCAGCAGTTTATGGAGACAGACGAGCAACAACGAGCAGTACTTC	TRBJ2-7	NA	NA	TRBV28
CASSRRDRGRTSYTF	TGTGCCAGCAGTAGACGGGACAGGGGGCGAACTAGCTACACCTTC	TRBJ1-2	NA	TRBD1	TRBV6-5
CASSLGLQNSGIETYEQYF	TGCGCCAGCAGTTTGGGACTTCAAAATAGCGGGATAGAGACCTACGAGCAGTACTTC	TRBJ2-7	once	TRBD2	TRBV5-1
CASSPHGRTATNEKLFF	TGTGCCAGCAGTCCCCACGGACGGACTGCAACTAATGAAAAACTGTTTTTT	TRBJ1-4	NA	NA	TRBV28
CASSVPAPGTSGSPNTGELFF	TGTGCCAGCAGTGTCCCAGCCCCCGGGACTAGCGGGTCCCCGAACACCGGGGAGCTGTTTTTT	TRBJ2-2	NA	TRBD2	TRBV2
CASSSGRGYEQYF	TGTGCCAGCAGCTCAGGAAGGGGCTACGAGCAGTACTTC	TRBJ2-7	NA	NA	TRBV7-9
CASSPSTGLYGNTIYF	TGTGCCAGCAGTCCTTCGACAGGGTTGTACGGAAACACCATATATTTT	TRBJ1-3	NA	TRBD1	TRBV6-6
CASSLQAGGSDTQYF	TGTGCCAGCAGCTTACAAGCGGGAGGTTCAGATACGCAGTATTTT	TRBJ2-3	NA	TRBD2	TRBV7-3
CASSQIAGFVEQYF	TGTGCCAGCAGCCAAATAGCGGGGTTCGTCGAGCAGTACTTC	TRBJ2-7	NA	TRBD2	TRBV2
CASSLDSGISYNEQFF	TGTGCCAGCAGTTTAGACTCGGGGATCTCCTACAATGAGCAGTTCTTC	TRBJ2-1	NA	NA	TRBV28
CASSRTDTYEQYF	TGTGCCAGCAGCCGAACGGACACCTACGAGCAGTACTTC	TRBJ2-7	once	NA	TRBV7-8
CASSPWETGSPLHF	TGTGCCAGCAGTCCCTGGGAGACAGGTTCACCCCTCCACTTT	TRBJ1-6	once	NA	TRBV5-6
CASRHASGYSYEQYF	TGTGCCAGCAGACACGCTAGCGGGTACAGCTACGAGCAGTACTTC	TRBJ2-7	NA	TRBD2	TRBV6-5
CASSLGGVEQYF	TGTGCCAGCAGCTTAGGCGGGGTCGAGCAGTACTTC	TRBJ2-7	NA	NA	TRBV11-2
CASSLFREDGYEQFF	TGTGCCAGCAGTTTGTTTCGGGAGGACGGTTATGAGCAGTTCTTC	TRBJ2-1	few	TRBD2	TRBV7-9
CAWSLGKDQPQHF	TGTGCCTGGAGTCTCGGGAAGGATCAGCCCCAGCATTTT	TRBJ1-5	NA	NA	TRBV30
CAWSEEERGYEQYF	TGTGCCTGGAGTGAGGAGGAGCGGGGCTACGAGCAGTACTTC	TRBJ2-7	NA	TRBD2	TRBV30
CASSGWQVNYGYTF	TGTGCCAGCAGTGGATGGCAGGTGAACTATGGCTACACCTTC	TRBJ1-2	NA	NA	TRBV2
CASSEGQGNIQYF	TGTGCCAGCAGTGAGGGACAGGGGAACATTCAGTACTTC	TRBJ2-4	NA	TRBD1	TRBV6-1
CASSPGGEQFF	TGTGCCAGCAGTCCAGGCGGGGAGCAGTTCTTC	TRBJ2-1	NA	NA	TRBV11-2
CATRNGENYGYTF	TGTGCCACCAGAAACGGGGAAAACTATGGCTACACCTTC	TRBJ1-2	NA	NA	TRBV24-1
CASSVRDREEGDTEAFF	TGTGCCAGTAGCGTAAGGGACAGGGAAGAGGGGGACACTGAAGCTTTCTTT	TRBJ1-1	NA	TRBD1	TRBV19
CASSLSSTNEKLFF	TGCGCCAGCAGCTTGAGCTCGACTAATGAAAAACTGTTTTTT	TRBJ1-4	NA	NA	TRBV5-1
CASKAGSGTYGYTF	TGTGCCAGTAAAGCTGGGTCAGGAACTTATGGCTACACCTTC	TRBJ1-2	NA	NA	TRBV6-5
CASSSTGGEQYF	TGTGCCAGCAGCAGCACAGGGGGCGAGCAGTACTTC	TRBJ2-7	NA	TRBD1	TRBV12-3/TRBV12-4
CASSLDVYGVNSNQPQHF	TGTGCCAGCAGCCTAGACGTCTACGGGGTCAATAGCAATCAGCCCCAGCATTTT	TRBJ1-5	NA	NA	TRBV28
CASGQGGYSNQPQHF	TGTGCCAGCGGACAGGGTGGGTATAGCAATCAGCCCCAGCATTTT	TRBJ1-5	once	TRBD1	TRBV19
CASSPGLVGAGNTIYF	TGTGCCAGCAGCCCCGGGCTCGTAGGGGCAGGAAACACCATATATTTT	TRBJ1-3	NA	NA	TRBV11-2
CSASAPGTPFGGNQPQHF	TGCAGTGCTAGTGCGCCCGGGACACCTTTTGGGGGCAATCAGCCCCAGCATTTT	TRBJ1-5	NA	NA	TRBV20-1
CASSQDLRGLSGANVLTF	TGTGCCAGCAGCCAAGACCTTAGGGGCCTCTCGGGGGCCAACGTCCTGACTTTC	TRBJ2-6	NA	NA	TRBV3-1/TRBV3-2
CASSQDIGSSYEQYF	TGCGCCAGCAGCCAAGATATTGGTAGCTCCTACGAGCAGTACTTC	TRBJ2-7	NA	NA	TRBV4-1
CASSLGQSGNEQFF	TGTGCCAGCAGCTTGGGACAAAGTGGGAATGAGCAGTTCTTC	TRBJ2-1	NA	NA	TRBV5-5
CASSQDLRSSSYNEQFF	TGTGCCAGCAGCCAAGATCTACGGAGTAGCTCCTACAATGAGCAGTTCTTC	TRBJ2-1	NA	NA	TRBV3-1/TRBV3-2
CASSHDTTGDNEQFF	TGCGCCAGCAGCCACGACACAACAGGGGACAATGAGCAGTTCTTC	TRBJ2-1	NA	TRBD1	TRBV4-1
CSASVGTSVTYEQYF	TGCAGTGCTAGTGTTGGGACTAGCGTTACCTACGAGCAGTACTTC	TRBJ2-7	few	TRBD2	TRBV20-1
CASSSGQVETQYF	TGTGCCAGCAGTTCGGGTCAAGTGGAGACCCAGTACTTC	TRBJ2-5	NA	NA	TRBV28
CASSSPTTEAGDEQFF	TGTGCCAGCAGCTCCCCTACGACGGAGGCAGGGGATGAGCAGTTCTTC	TRBJ2-1	few	NA	TRBV7-9
CASSFRGTEAFF	TGCGCCAGCAGCTTTAGGGGCACTGAAGCTTTCTTT	TRBJ1-1	once	NA	TRBV5-1
CASSYSGTGTYEQYF	TGTGCCAGCAGTTACTCCGGCACAGGTACCTACGAGCAGTACTTC	TRBJ2-7	NA	NA	TRBV6-5
CASGRIAGEGDEQYF	TGTGCCAGTGGGCGAATAGCGGGAGAGGGAGACGAGCAGTACTTC	TRBJ2-7	NA	TRBD2	TRBV19
CASSSGTSGSYNEQFF	TGTGCCAGCAGCTCCGGGACTAGCGGCTCCTACAATGAGCAGTTCTTC	TRBJ2-1	NA	TRBD2	TRBV3-1/TRBV3-2
CTSSLETGLNEQFF	TGCACCAGCAGCCTAGAGACAGGTCTGAATGAGCAGTTCTTC	TRBJ2-1	once	NA	TRBV1